This T cell receptor (beta chain) derives from a study of patients and donors after allogeneic stem cell transplantation (dated by TCRdb to the early 2020s). The protocol used for the library was RT-PCR. Sequencing took place on a NextSeq 550. Through fastp at Q25 and MiXCR, TCRdb rebuilt clones from the public reads, retaining in-frame beta chains. A single entry per CDR3 protein holds the most common genes and DNA from its merged rows. For this sample there are approximately 170,000 distinct CDR3 sequences; about 24% appear just once. The ten biggest clones cover approximately 26% of the sample. Between the V and J ends, shortened by 3 bases and 1 base respectively, the junction contains 16 bases. There are 16 amino acids in the CDR3, from cysteine to phenylalanine inclusive. The CDR3 DNA has 48 bases and is translated from base 1. Sequences SGHRS (CDR1) and YFSETQ (CDR2) are obtained from the germline V gene.

Of note for this clonotype: Its antigen is currently not known. No much larger clone is present one base from it, and per-base qualities are unavailable.

This TCR was sampled from a human donor who was either an allogeneic HSCT recipient or a stem cell or donor lymphocyte infusion donor (not recorded which). It is not recorded whose cells these are; they may come from a transplant donor. Sequences were obtained from blood, either unsorted or a sorted T cell fraction (not recorded which). The V and J genes are TRBV5-1 and TRBJ1-1, with a tentative D gene TRBD1 over 6 matching bases. The bases read TGCGCCAGCAGCTATTATTCGGACAGTCAGAACACTGAAGCTTTCTTT. Its amino acids are CASSYYSDSQNTEAFF.